This T cell receptor (beta chain) was observed in a study of blood T cells in healthy people across ages. The study, taken as a whole, reports: Observed TCR beta diversity per million T cells went down as age went up. This fall followed a roughly linear course with age.

Staff drew roughly 10 milliliters of peripheral blood from each donor. Each sample provided at least 5 micrograms of extracted total RNA. A second roughly 6 to 12 cycle PCR used barcoded and J-beta primers. A template-switch adaptor that had 12 random nucleotides put a tag on each cDNA molecule. TCRdb re-called the 5' RACE reads with MiXCR, one entry per CDR3 protein. This table holds around 1,500,000 distinct CDR3 sequences, around 39% found once. V shed 1 base, J shed 2 bases, and the junction held 3 bases outside the gene matches. The CDR3 consists of 17 residues. The germline V gene has CDR1 SGHVS and CDR2 FNYEAQ. Only a few counts were recorded for this clonotype. Its antigen is not identified.

This TCR was recovered from a woman aged 18-29 years in good health. The specimen was blood. The chain is built from TRBV7-6 and TRBJ2-3; 13 bases map to TRBD2. The CDR3 DNA is TGTGCCAGCAGCTTAGTCGGGACTAGCGGGAACACAGATACGCAGTATTTT. Translated, it gives CASSLVGTSGNTDTQYF.